The 22 T cell receptor beta chains presented below share a single source sample, sequenced in a study of response to subunit inactivated influenza vaccine. TCRdb redid the calling of the RT-PCR reads with MiXCR, one entry per CDR3 protein. Seen here are around 300,000 distinct CDR3 sequences, around 22% observed once, and the top ten hold about 9.3%. The sequenced sample was PBMCs from blood, obtained less than 22 months after vaccination. The source is a man between 50 and 75 years old who received an inactivated influenza vaccine.

This chain connects TRBV4-2 to TRBJ2-1; 11 bases map to TRBD2. The germline gives CDR1 LGHNA, CDR2 YNFKEQ. J gave up 8 bases and V 1 base, and 7 bases lay outside the gene matches. The CDR3 is 16 amino acids. CDR3 in amino acids: CASSQVVTSGSDEQFF. The CDR3 DNA reads TGTGCCAGCAGCCAAGTAGTCACTAGCGGGAGCGATGAGCAGTTCTTC.

This clonotype showed up just a few times. The genes are TRBV9 and TRBJ1-3; 7 bases align to TRBD1. The CDR3 has 13 amino acids. V gave up 6 bases and J gave up 4 bases; unmatched junction bases: 4. Germline CDR1 reads SGDLS; CDR2 reads YYNGEE. The DNA of the CDR3 is TGTGCCAGCAAGGGGGCACGGGGAAACACCATATATTTT. Translation gives CASKGARGNTIYF.

There are a few counts of this clonotype. The chain uses TRBV2 and TRBJ2-5, with D perhaps TRBD1 (6 bases). Germline CDR1 and CDR2: SNHLY and FYNNEI. The CDR3 totals 14 residues. V lost 9 bases and J lost 0, with 14 bases in between. CDR3 bases: TGTGCCAGTCCGGGACAAACGTACCAAGAGACCCAGTACTTC. This encodes CASPGQTYQETQYF.

This clonotype showed up just a few times. This rearrangement joins TRBV20-1 to TRBJ1-1; 7 positions agree with TRBD1. Germline V CDR1 and CDR2: DFQATT, SNEGSKA (reference sequence). This CDR3 region has 13 residues. CDR3 sequence: CRPATGKNTEAFF. The CDR3 bases are TGCAGGCCAGCGACAGGGAAGAACACTGAAGCTTTCTTT.

V gene TRBV12-3 or TRBV12-4 combines with J gene TRBJ1-4; TRBD1 agrees at 8 bases. The CDR3 extends over 14 amino acids. Trimming cost V 5 bases and J 8 bases; bases outside gene matches: 7. CDR3 DNA: TGTGCCAGCAGTGTGGACAGGGTCTACGAAAAACTGTTTTTT. This gives the protein CASSVDRVYEKLFF.

This clonotype was seen just once. Since no conserved phenylalanine or tryptophan closes the CDR3, a read error is the likely cause. The chain employs TRBV6-1 and TRBJ1-2; D perhaps matches TRBD1 (5 bases). The CDR3 has 15 residues. CDR1 MNHNS and CDR2 SASEGT come from the germline V gene. V lost 3 bases, J lost 9 bases, and 20 bases lay in between. Written as DNA, the CDR3 is TGTGCCAGCAGTGAGAGGACGGGACGTGCTGTTAGCTACACCGTC. This gives the protein CASSERTGRAVSYTV.

CDR3 sequence reads: CASSLAGLAETDTQYF. The CDR3 DNA reads TGTGCCAGCAGCTTGGCGGGACTAGCGGAAACAGATACGCAGTATTTT. This sequence joins TRBV5-4 and TRBJ2-3; 11 nucleotides match TRBD2. The CDR3 contains 16 residues. V lost 0 bases and J lost 3; bases outside the gene matches: 3. The germline V gene encodes CDR1 SGHNT and CDR2 YYREEE (reference sequence).

The table lists this clonotype with a few counts. The rearrangement uses TRBV7-6 and TRBJ2-1; possible D gene TRBD1, 5 bases. The CDR3 sequence is 12 residues long. In germline, CDR1 is SGHVS, CDR2 FNYEAQ. The V end lost 5 bases, the J end lost 7 bases, and 9 bases lay between the germline ends. The CDR3 sequence: CASSVQGNEQFF. CDR3 coding DNA: TGTGCCAGCAGCGTCCAGGGTAATGAGCAGTTCTTC.

The V gene is TRBV12-3 or TRBV12-4, the J gene TRBJ1-1, with 11 bases aligning to TRBD1. There are 14 residues in the CDR3. With V trimmed by 5 bases and J by 6 bases, 5 bases remained unmatched. The CDR3 loop is CASSRTGGFSEAFF. In DNA form, the CDR3 reads TGTGCCAGCAGTCGGACAGGGGGCTTCTCTGAAGCTTTCTTT.

The chain uses TRBV9 and TRBJ2-1, with D unresolved. CDR1 and CDR2 (germline): SGDLS, YYNGEE. Trimming cost V 0 bases and J 6 bases, with 10 bases left between them. This CDR3 spans 14 amino acids. The CDR3 nucleotides are TGTGCCAGCAGCGTAGGTGGGAACCCCAATGAGCAGTTCTTC. It is translated as CASSVGGNPNEQFF.

This clonotype has only a few counts. The chain recombines TRBV20-1 with TRBJ1-4; D is unresolved. The CDR3 has 14 amino acids. Trimming cost V 1 base and J 8 bases, with 14 bases left between them. In germline, CDR1 is DFQATT, CDR2 SNEGSKA (reference sequence). Here the CDR3 reads CSARGLPYPEKLFF. CDR3 in DNA: TGCAGTGCTAGAGGGCTCCCTTACCCCGAAAAACTGTTTTTT.

V gene TRBV12-3 or TRBV12-4 combines with J gene TRBJ2-1; 12 bases are shared with TRBD1. Germline trimming cut 4 bases from V and 7 bases from J; bases unmatched to any gene: 2. This CDR3 has 14 residues. This chain's CDR3 is CASSWGQGANEQFF. CDR3 DNA: TGTGCCAGCAGTTGGGGACAGGGGGCGAATGAGCAGTTCTTC.

This clonotype was recorded at least ten times. The chain links TRBV28 to TRBJ1-5; D not resolved. The CDR3 extends over 12 amino acids. The V and J ends lost 2 bases and 6 bases respectively, with 5 bases between them. The germline V gene encodes CDR1 MDHEN and CDR2 SYDVKM. As DNA, the CDR3 is TGTGCCAGCAGTTTAGCGGGTCAGCCCCAGCATTTT. Translated, it gives CASSLAGQPQHF.

This clonotype was seen repeatedly, ten times or more. The rearrangement joins TRBV12-3 or TRBV12-4 to TRBJ1-5; tentative D call: TRBD1 (6 bases). This CDR3 spans 15 amino acids. Trimming took off 2 bases at V and 6 bases at J, with 14 bases between the two ends. The CDR3 DNA reads TGTGCCAGCAGTTTATGGGGGCGGGTCGGTCAGCCCCAGCATTTT. Protein product: CASSLWGRVGQPQHF.

V is TRBV28 and J is TRBJ1-2; 7 bases line up with TRBD1. Germline-derived CDR1 and CDR2 are MDHEN and SYDVKM. J was trimmed by 8 bases and V by 6 bases; bases with no gene match: 12. There are 14 residues in the CDR3. The CDR3 here is CASRPPPDRAGYTF. The CDR3 bases are TGTGCCAGCAGACCACCCCCCGACAGGGCAGGCTACACCTTC.

The chain is built from TRBV4-3 and TRBJ2-1, with 12 positions matching TRBD2. Germline V gene sequence: CDR1 LGHNA, CDR2 YSLEER. The J segment lost 9 bases and the V segment lost 1 base, leaving 4 bases of the junction unmatched. This CDR3 contains 15 residues. The CDR3 DNA follows: TGCGCCAGCAGCCAAGGTACTAGCGGGAGGTTTGAGCAGTTCTTC. Amino acids: CASSQGTSGRFEQFF.

This clonotype has ten or more counts. The gene calls are TRBV27 and TRBJ1-1; no firm D call. The V end lost 3 bases, the J end lost 1 base, and 6 bases lay between the germline ends. The CDR3 consists of 13 residues. Germline-derived CDR1 and CDR2 are MNHEY and SMNVEV (reference sequence). CDR3 loop: CASSFQRNTEAFF. CDR3 DNA sequence: TGTGCCAGCAGTTTCCAGCGGAACACTGAAGCTTTCTTT.

The genes are TRBV20-1 and TRBJ1-2; D possibly corresponds to TRBD1 (5 bases). Germline CDR1 is DFQATT and CDR2 is SNEGSKA (reference sequence). The V end was cut by 6 bases, the J end by 3 bases, with 17 bases between. This CDR3 has 14 residues. Here the CDR3 reads CSAPRRGTDYGYTF. CDR3 coding DNA: TGCAGTGCCCCGAGACGAGGGACCGACTATGGCTACACCTTC.

This clonotype appeared a few times. The chain combines TRBV4-2 with TRBJ1-2; 12 bases line up with TRBD1. Per germline, CDR1 LGHNA and CDR2 YNFKEQ. The CDR3 runs to 16 residues. Trimming took 4 bases from V and 6 from J; bases not matched to a gene: 9. This chain's CDR3 is CASSPSGQGARDGYTF. The CDR3 DNA is TGTGCCAGCAGCCCCTCGGGACAGGGGGCTCGGGATGGCTACACCTTC.

About this clonotype itself: The junction departs from the called germline gene at one end, perhaps through a read error. The chain couples TRBV2 to TRBJ2-7; D tentatively fits TRBD1 or TRBD2 (5 bases each). This CDR3 spans 17 amino acids. In germline, CDR1 is SNHLY, CDR2 FYNNEI. The CDR3, as DNA: TGTGCCAGCAGACAGACCACGGGACGACCCCTTACCTACGAGCAGTACTTT. Translation gives CASRQTTGRPLTYEQYF.

This clonotype was found a few times. The rearrangement uses TRBV11-2 and TRBJ1-2; D gene unclear. This CDR3 comprises 15 residues. CDR1 is SGHAT and CDR2 is FQNNGV in the germline V gene. Deletions cut 1 base from V and 8 bases from J, with 17 bases between. As DNA, the CDR3 is TGTGCCAGCAGCTTAGGATTAGGCAGGCACGACGGCTACACCTTC. Translation: CASSLGLGRHDGYTF.

The chain employs TRBV19 and TRBJ1-5; no definite D call. The CDR3 has 16 amino acids. The V end was cut by 7 bases, the J end by 3 bases, with 19 bases between. Germline CDR1 and CDR2: LNHDA and SQIVND (reference sequence). The CDR3 reads CASTLTWSAFNQPQHF. The CDR3 bases are TGTGCCAGTACCCTAACGTGGTCAGCCTTCAATCAGCCCCAGCATTTT.